This T cell receptor (beta chain) was sequenced for a study of T cell responses to AZD1222 COVID-19 vaccine. CDR1 LNHDA and CDR2 SQIVND come from the germline V gene (reference sequence). Trimming took 7 bases from V and 1 from J; bases not matched to a gene: 8. This CDR3 is 16 amino acids long. Study outcomes and limitations: Only six people who got AZD1222 tested seropositive at baseline.

Sequencing used immunoSEQ multiplex PCR; TCRdb keeps in-frame clones, though not all of them. The table lists some 140,000 clones, roughly 90% of them singletons. In regard to this clone: The antigen remains unidentified.

This specimen was peripheral blood, taken on day 0 of AZD1222 vaccination. The chain has TRBV19 and TRBJ1-5; the match to TRBD1 covers 9 bases. The source of this sequence is an adult in good health. CDR3 loop: CASIPNRGLSNQPQHF. Here the CDR3 DNA reads TGTGCCAGTATTCCCAACAGGGGGCTCAGCAATCAGCCCCAGCATTTT.